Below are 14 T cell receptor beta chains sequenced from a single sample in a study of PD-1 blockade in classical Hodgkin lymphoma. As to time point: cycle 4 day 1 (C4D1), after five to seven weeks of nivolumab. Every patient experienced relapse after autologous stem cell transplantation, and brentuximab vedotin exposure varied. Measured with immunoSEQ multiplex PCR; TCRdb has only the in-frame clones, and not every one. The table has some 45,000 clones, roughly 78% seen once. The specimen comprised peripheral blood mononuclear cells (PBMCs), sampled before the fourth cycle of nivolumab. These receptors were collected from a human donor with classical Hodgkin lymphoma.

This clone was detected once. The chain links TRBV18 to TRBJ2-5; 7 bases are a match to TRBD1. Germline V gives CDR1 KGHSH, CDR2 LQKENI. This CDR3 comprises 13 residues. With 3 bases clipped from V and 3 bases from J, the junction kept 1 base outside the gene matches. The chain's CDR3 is CASSPGTEETQYF. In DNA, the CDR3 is TGTGCCAGCTCACCCGGGACAGAAGAGACCCAGTACTTC.

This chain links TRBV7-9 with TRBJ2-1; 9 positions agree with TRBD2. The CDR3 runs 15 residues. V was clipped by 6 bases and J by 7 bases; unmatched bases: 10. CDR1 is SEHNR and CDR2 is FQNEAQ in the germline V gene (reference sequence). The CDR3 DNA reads TGTGCCAGCAGTCACACGCGGCTAGCGGGGAATGAGCAGTTCTTC. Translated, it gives CASSHTRLAGNEQFF.

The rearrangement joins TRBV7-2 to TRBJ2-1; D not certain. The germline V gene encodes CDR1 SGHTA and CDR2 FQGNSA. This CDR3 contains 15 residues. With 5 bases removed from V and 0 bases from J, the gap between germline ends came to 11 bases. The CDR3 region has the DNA TGTGCCAGCAGCCCCAGAGGAAGCTCCTACAATGAGCAGTTCTTC. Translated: CASSPRGSSYNEQFF.

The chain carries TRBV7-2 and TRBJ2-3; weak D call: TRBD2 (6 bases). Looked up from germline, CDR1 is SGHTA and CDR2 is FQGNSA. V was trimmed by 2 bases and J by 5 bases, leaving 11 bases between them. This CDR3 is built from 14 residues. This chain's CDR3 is CASSLRRGGDTQYF. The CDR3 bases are TGTGCCAGCAGCTTAAGGCGGGGTGGAGATACGCAGTATTTT. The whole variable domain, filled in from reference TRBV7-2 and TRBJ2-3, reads GAGVSQSPSNKVTEKGKDVELRCDPISGHTALYWYRQSLGQGLEFLIYFQGNSAPDKSGLPSDRFSAERTGGSVSTLTIQRTQQEDSAVYLCASSLRRGGDTQYFGPGTRLTVL.

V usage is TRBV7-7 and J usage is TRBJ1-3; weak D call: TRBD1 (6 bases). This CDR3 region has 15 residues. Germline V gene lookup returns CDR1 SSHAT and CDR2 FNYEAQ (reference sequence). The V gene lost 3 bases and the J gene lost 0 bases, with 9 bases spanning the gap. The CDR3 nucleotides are TGTGCCAGCAGCTTCGACAGGAACTCTGGAAACACCATATATTTT. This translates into CASSFDRNSGNTIYF. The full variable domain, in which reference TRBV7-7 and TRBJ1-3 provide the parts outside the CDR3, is GAGVSQSPRYKVTKRGQDVTLRCDPISSHATLYWYQQALGQGPEFLTYFNYEAQPDKSGLPSDRFSAERPEGSISTLTIQRTEQRDSAMYRCASSFDRNSGNTIYFGEGSWLTVV.

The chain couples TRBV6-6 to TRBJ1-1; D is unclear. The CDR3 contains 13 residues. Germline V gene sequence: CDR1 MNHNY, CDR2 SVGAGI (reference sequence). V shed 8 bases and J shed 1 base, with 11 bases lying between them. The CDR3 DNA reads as TGTGCCAGCGGGTTCGGGGAGAACACTGAAGCTTTCTTT. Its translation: CASGFGENTEAFF.

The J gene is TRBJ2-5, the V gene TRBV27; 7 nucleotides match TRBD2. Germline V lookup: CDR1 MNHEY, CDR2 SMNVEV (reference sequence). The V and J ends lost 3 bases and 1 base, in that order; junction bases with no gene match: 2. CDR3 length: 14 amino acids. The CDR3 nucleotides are TGTGCCAGCAGTTTCCGGGGGGTCCAAGAGACCCAGTACTTC. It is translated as CASSFRGVQETQYF.

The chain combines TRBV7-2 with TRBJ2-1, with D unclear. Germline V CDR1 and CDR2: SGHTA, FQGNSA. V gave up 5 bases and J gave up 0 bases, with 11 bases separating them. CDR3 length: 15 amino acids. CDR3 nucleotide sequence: TGTGCCAGCAGCAAAAGCGCGAGCTCCTACAATGAGCAGTTCTTC. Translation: CASSKSASSYNEQFF.

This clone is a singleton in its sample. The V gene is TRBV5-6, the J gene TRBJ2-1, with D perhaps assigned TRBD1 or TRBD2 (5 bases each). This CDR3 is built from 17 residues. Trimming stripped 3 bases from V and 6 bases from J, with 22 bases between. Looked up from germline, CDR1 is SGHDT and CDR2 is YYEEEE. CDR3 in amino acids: CASSYLGPGVRGNEQFF. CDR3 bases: TGTGCCAGCAGCTACCTGGGGCCCGGGGTACGGGGCAATGAGCAGTTCTTC.

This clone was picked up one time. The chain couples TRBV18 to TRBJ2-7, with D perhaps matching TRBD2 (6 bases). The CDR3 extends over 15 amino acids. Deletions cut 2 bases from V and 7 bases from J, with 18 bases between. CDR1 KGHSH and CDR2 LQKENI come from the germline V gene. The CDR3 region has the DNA TGTGCCAGCTCACCATTCCGGGGCAGGGCGGGGGAGCAGTACTTC. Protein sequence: CASSPFRGRAGEQYF.

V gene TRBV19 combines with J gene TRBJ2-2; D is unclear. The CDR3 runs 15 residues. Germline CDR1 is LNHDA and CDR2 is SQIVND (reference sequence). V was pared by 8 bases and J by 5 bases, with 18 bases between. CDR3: CASESGLGYTGELFF. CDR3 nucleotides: TGTGCCAGTGAATCCGGTCTAGGGTATACCGGGGAGCTGTTTTTT.

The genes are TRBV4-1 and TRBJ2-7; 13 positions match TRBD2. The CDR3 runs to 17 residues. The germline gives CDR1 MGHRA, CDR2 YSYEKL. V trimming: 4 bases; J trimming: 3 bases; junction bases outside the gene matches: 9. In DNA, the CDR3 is TGCGCCAGCAGCCTCGGGACTAGCGGGGAAATTAACTACGAGCAGTACTTC. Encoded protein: CASSLGTSGEINYEQYF.

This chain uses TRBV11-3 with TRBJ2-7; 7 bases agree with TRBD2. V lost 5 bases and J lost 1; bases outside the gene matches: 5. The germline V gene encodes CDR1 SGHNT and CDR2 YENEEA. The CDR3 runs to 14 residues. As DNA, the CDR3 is TGTGCCAGCAGCCGGGGGGACTCGTCCTACGAGCAGTACTTC. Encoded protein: CASSRGDSSYEQYF.

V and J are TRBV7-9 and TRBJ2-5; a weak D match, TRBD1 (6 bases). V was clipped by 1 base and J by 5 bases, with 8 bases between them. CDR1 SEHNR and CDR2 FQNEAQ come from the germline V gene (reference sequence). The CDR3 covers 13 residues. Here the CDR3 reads CASSLVTGETQYF. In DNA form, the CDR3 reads TGTGCCAGCAGCTTAGTTACAGGGGAGACCCAGTACTTC.